This passage covers 12 T cell receptor beta chains from one sample sequenced in a study of T cells in Graves' hyperthyroidism and ophthalmopathy. The source material, RNA transcripts, was used to amplify TCR beta CDR3 regions. HTBI primers were used for first-round RT-PCR of the TCR CDR3. TCRdb used MiXCR to reprocess the multiplex PCR reads, holding one entry per CDR3 protein. Of a few hundred thousand distinct CDR3 sequences listed, 15% to 19% are singletons. Sequenced material: blood. Receptors were obtained from a woman aged 25 to 45 with Graves' hyperthyroidism.

The chain is built from TRBV10-2 and TRBJ2-7, with D hard to call. CDR1 is WSHSY and CDR2 is SAAADI in the germline V gene. The germline V and J ends were trimmed by 5 bases and 2 bases, with 10 bases remaining between them. CDR3 length: 13 amino acids. CDR3: CASSWKVAYEQYF. The DNA for the CDR3 is TGCGCCAGCAGTTGGAAGGTGGCCTACGAGCAGTACTTC.

The genes are TRBV12-5 and TRBJ2-3; a possible D gene is TRBD1 (6 bases). The germline V gene has CDR1 LGHNT and CDR2 FRNRAP. With 3 bases removed from V and 1 base from J, the gap between germline ends came to 14 bases. This CDR3 region has 16 residues. CDR3 coding DNA: TGTGCTAGTGGTTTTGGGGCAGGGGCGGGCACAGATACGCAGTATTTT. This codes for CASGFGAGAGTDTQYF. The full variable domain, in which reference TRBV12-5 and TRBJ2-3 provide the parts outside the CDR3, is DARVTQTPRHKVTEMGQEVTMRCQPILGHNTVFWYRQTMMQGLELLAYFRNRAPLDDSGMPKDRFSAEMPDATLATLKIQPSEPRDSAVYFCASGFGAGAGTDTQYFGPGTRLTVL.

The rearrangement links TRBV10-3 to TRBJ2-7; D tentatively fits TRBD1 or TRBD2 (5 bases each). CDR3 size: 14 residues. Germline CDR1 and CDR2: ENHRY and SYGVKD. Trimming took off 2 bases at V and 1 base at J, with 9 bases between the two ends. This chain's CDR3 is CAISEGTVSYEQYF. The CDR3 DNA reads as TGTGCCATCAGTGAGGGGACGGTTTCCTACGAGCAGTACTTC.

The table lists this clonotype with many counts. V usage is TRBV30 and J usage is TRBJ2-7; D might be TRBD1 or TRBD2, each matching 6 bases. This CDR3 contains 14 residues. Germline assignment: CDR1 GTSNPN and CDR2 SVGIG (reference sequence). V lost 1 base and J 8 bases, leaving 18 bases between the germline ends. The CDR3 sequence: CAWSEGGPSSKQYF. CDR3 coding DNA: TGTGCCTGGAGTGAGGGGGGTCCGAGTAGCAAGCAGTACTTC.

Ten or more counts support this clonotype. V is TRBV5-1 and J is TRBJ2-1; tentative D call: TRBD2 (6 bases). In germline, CDR1 is SGHRS, CDR2 YFSETQ. CDR3 length equals 14 residues. V was clipped by 6 bases and J by 2 bases, with 12 bases between them. The CDR3, as DNA: TGCGCCAGCAAAACTAGCTCCCCCTACAATGAGCAGTTCTTC. Residues: CASKTSSPYNEQFF.

The sample holds a few counts of this clonotype. V gene TRBV4-3 combines with J gene TRBJ1-1; no firm D call. The CDR3 covers 15 residues. Germline CDR1 and CDR2: LGHNA and YSLEER. Trimming pared 0 bases from V and 0 bases from J, leaving 8 bases between. CDR3 sequence (DNA): TGCGCCAGCAGCCAAGATCATCTCTTGAACACTGAAGCTTTCTTT. Translating it yields CASSQDHLLNTEAFF.

The genes are TRBV4-1 and TRBJ2-3, with 8 bases that match TRBD2. Germline trimming cut 1 base from V and 1 base from J; bases unmatched to any gene: 7. CDR3 length: 17 amino acids. In germline, CDR1 is MGHRA, CDR2 YSYEKL. In DNA, the CDR3 is TGCGCCAGCAGCCAAGGAGGCGGGAGGACGCGCACAGATACGCAGTATTTT. Protein: CASSQGGGRTRTDTQYF.

This clonotype showed up many times. The chain couples TRBV19 to TRBJ1-5; TRBD1 matches 8 bases. V gave up 7 bases and J gave up 6 bases; unmatched junction bases: 11. Germline V gives CDR1 LNHDA, CDR2 SQIVND (reference sequence). CDR3 length: 15 amino acids. This chain's CDR3 is CASNFDRGRRQPQHF. The DNA of the CDR3 is TGTGCCAGTAACTTTGACAGGGGTCGTCGTCAGCCCCAGCATTTT.

The CDR3 sequence is CASKGERRFTGELFF. In DNA, the CDR3 is TGTGCCAGCAAGGGCGAGCGGAGATTCACCGGGGAGCTGTTTTTT. This chain connects TRBV28 to TRBJ2-2, with D perhaps matching TRBD2 (5 bases). Germline V lookup: CDR1 MDHEN, CDR2 SYDVKM. The V end lost 7 bases, the J end lost 4 bases, and 16 bases lay between the germline ends. The length of the CDR3 is 15 residues.

Points on this clonotype: The conserved phenylalanine or tryptophan is not found at the CDR3 terminus, so this likely reflects a read error. The chain employs TRBV6-2 or TRBV6-3 and TRBJ2-1; 7 bases fit TRBD2. V dropped 2 bases and J dropped 0; count of bases not matched to a gene: 16. Germline lookup yields CDR1 MNHEY and CDR2 SVGEGT. The length of the CDR3 is 20 residues. Here the CDR3 DNA reads TGTGCCAGCAGTTACCCTGACTCCCCATCGCGGGAGAGCTCCTACAATGAGCAGTTCTCC. It yields the protein CASSYPDSPSRESSYNEQFS.

This clonotype was seen more than once but under ten times. V gene TRBV12-3 or TRBV12-4 combines with J gene TRBJ1-5; TRBD1 matches at 12 bases. This CDR3 has 19 amino acids. V gave up 2 bases and J gave up 4 bases; unmatched junction bases: 12. The CDR3 sequence: CASSLSGQGAQRTNQPQHF. Here the CDR3 DNA reads TGTGCCAGCAGTTTATCGGGACAGGGGGCGCAGCGGACAAATCAGCCCCAGCATTTT.

This clonotype was counted at least ten times. The rearrangement joins TRBV6-1 to TRBJ2-5, with D possibly TRBD2 on 6 matching bases. CDR3 size: 13 residues. From germline, CDR1 is MNHNS and CDR2 SASEGT. Trimming took off 7 bases at V and 5 bases at J, with 14 bases between the two ends. Written as DNA, the CDR3 is TGTGCCAGCAACGGGGGTTTAGGGGAGACCCAGTACTTC. The encoded protein is CASNGGLGETQYF.